Listed here are 17 T cell receptor beta chains from one sample, sequenced in a study of blood T cells in healthy people across ages. Through a sample-barcoded 5' primer and a J-beta primer mix, a second PCR was run for roughly 6 to 12 cycles. From the 5' RACE reads, TCRdb called clonotypes with MiXCR, one entry per CDR3 protein. Of roughly 1,800,000 distinct CDR3 sequences listed, around half are singletons. Sequenced: blood. These receptors came from a woman aged 40 to 50 in good health.

This sequence joins TRBV24-1 and TRBJ2-5, with D perhaps TRBD1 (6 bases). Trimming shortened V by 5 bases and J by 5 bases, and 11 bases separated the two germline ends. The CDR3 contains 13 residues. Germline values: CDR1 KGHDR, CDR2 SFDVKD. The CDR3 sequence is CATSGTVEETQYF. CDR3 nucleotides: TGTGCCACCAGTGGGACAGTTGAGGAGACCCAGTACTTC.

The gene calls are TRBV6-5 and TRBJ1-2, with D possibly TRBD1 on 6 matching bases. The CDR3 extends over 12 amino acids. V was trimmed by 6 bases and J by 6 bases, leaving 11 bases between them. The germline V gene has CDR1 MNHEY and CDR2 SVGAGI. CDR3 protein: CASRQGGHGYTF. CDR3 nucleotide sequence: TGTGCCAGCAGACAGGGAGGCCATGGCTACACCTTC.

V is TRBV9 and J is TRBJ2-1; 8 bases fit TRBD1. V trimming: 0 bases; J trimming: 8 bases; junction bases outside the gene matches: 7. Germline V gene lookup returns CDR1 SGDLS and CDR2 YYNGEE. The CDR3 contains 15 residues. The CDR3 sequence is CASSVGGDRWDEQFF. In nucleotides, the CDR3 is TGTGCCAGCAGCGTAGGGGGGGACAGGTGGGATGAGCAGTTCTTC.

V and J are TRBV6-2 or TRBV6-3 and TRBJ2-7, with TRBD1 as a possible D gene (6 bases). V lost 6 bases and J 2 bases, leaving 20 bases between the germline ends. Germline lookup yields CDR1 MNHEY and CDR2 SVGEGT. The CDR3 runs 16 residues. The CDR3 region has the DNA TGTGCCAGCAGATCACTCCGGGACAAGCAAACCTACGAGCAGTACTTC. It encodes CASRSLRDKQTYEQYF.

This clonotype came up many times. The V and J genes are TRBV18 and TRBJ2-3; 11 bases align to TRBD2. V shed 8 bases and J 2 bases; nucleotides not matched to a gene: 9. CDR3 length: 16 amino acids. Germline CDR1 reads KGHSH; CDR2 reads LQKENI. In nucleotides, the CDR3 is TGTGCCAGCAGCCCTAGACTAGCGGGGACCACAGATACGCAGTATTTT. Translation gives CASSPRLAGTTDTQYF.

The chain combines TRBV25-1 with TRBJ2-5; 11 bases match TRBD2. Germline V gene sequence: CDR1 MGHDK, CDR2 SYGVNS. The CDR3 is 14 amino acids. The V gene end was trimmed by 6 bases and the J gene end by 11 bases; junction bases not matched to a gene: 11. The CDR3 DNA reads TGTGCCAGCAGGCTAGCGGGGGGAAACAATGAGCAGTACTTC. It encodes CASRLAGGNNEQYF.

V and J are TRBV5-1 and TRBJ2-5, with D tentatively TRBD1 (5 bases). The length of the CDR3 is 15 residues. V was pared by 0 bases and J by 7 bases, with 16 bases between. The germline CDR1 and CDR2 sequences are SGHRS and YFSETQ. This chain's CDR3 is CASSLDGAPIVTQYF. CDR3 sequence (DNA): TGCGCCAGCAGCTTGGATGGGGCCCCAATTGTGACCCAGTACTTC.

The chain uses TRBV10-3 and TRBJ2-7; 15 nucleotides align to TRBD2. The J call may be incorrect, as the DNA end agrees better with TRBJ2-5. CDR3 length: 17 residues. From germline, CDR1 is ENHRY and CDR2 SYGVKD. Here the CDR3 reads CAISEGLAGGSAETQYF. CDR3 coding DNA: TGTGCCATCAGTGAAGGACTAGCGGGAGGGTCCGCAGAGACCCAGTACTTC.

The V and J genes are TRBV6-2 or TRBV6-3 and TRBJ1-5; D is perhaps TRBD1 (6 bases). The germline V and J ends were trimmed by 6 bases and 6 bases, with 18 bases remaining between them. CDR3 length equals 15 residues. Germline-derived CDR1 and CDR2 are MNHEY and SVGEGT. The CDR3 loop is CASRPIQGGGQPQHF. For the CDR3, the DNA is TGTGCCAGCAGGCCTATACAGGGAGGTGGTCAGCCCCAGCATTTT.

J is TRBJ1-5 and V is TRBV7-2; the D is unclear. The CDR3 length is 13 residues. V was pared by 3 bases and J by 7 bases, with 10 bases between. Germline V CDR1 and CDR2: SGHTA, FQGNSA. The CDR3 bases are TGTGCCAGCAGCTTGGGTAGCCGACAGCCCCAGCATTTT. It translates to CASSLGSRQPQHF.

This clonotype has more than one count but fewer than ten. The V and J genes are TRBV6-2 or TRBV6-3 and TRBJ2-6, with a possible D match to TRBD1 (6 bases). Per germline, CDR1 MNHEY and CDR2 SVGEGT. This CDR3 spans 15 amino acids. The V end was cut by 2 bases, the J end by 5 bases, with 10 bases between. The CDR3 DNA reads TGTGCCAGCAGTTACATCAGGGGCTGGGCCAACGTCCTGACTTTC. Translating it yields CASSYIRGWANVLTF.

This chain joins TRBV29-1 and TRBJ2-5; D is unclear. V was shortened by 6 bases and J by 11 bases, with 22 bases between the two germline ends. In germline, CDR1 is SQVTM, CDR2 ANQGSEA. The CDR3 is made up of 13 amino acids. The CDR3 region has the DNA TGCAGCGTGCCTAGTTCGGGCGGAGCTGAGCAGTACTTC. Translated: CSVPSSGGAEQYF.

V and J are TRBV13 and TRBJ2-5, with 8 bases aligning to TRBD1. J gave up 4 bases and V 5 bases, and 12 bases lay outside the gene matches. The germline V gene encodes CDR1 PRHDT and CDR2 FYEKMQ (reference sequence). The CDR3 has 16 amino acids. CDR3 residues: CASSLAGAGGGETQYF. CDR3 DNA: TGTGCCAGCAGCCTGGCAGGGGCAGGGGGCGGAGAGACCCAGTACTTC. Supplemented by reference TRBV13 and TRBJ2-5, the full variable domain reads AAGVIQSPRHLIKEKRETATLKCYPIPRHDTVYWYQQGPGQDPQFLISFYEKMQSDKGSIPDRFSAQQFSDYHSELNMSSLELGDSALYFCASSLAGAGGGETQYFGPGTRLLVL.

The chain employs TRBV5-6 and TRBJ1-2; tentative D call: TRBD1 (5 bases). The CDR3 covers 14 residues. The V gene lost 0 bases and the J gene lost 8 bases, with 14 bases spanning the gap. Germline V gene sequence: CDR1 SGHDT, CDR2 YYEEEE. CDR3 bases: TGTGCCAGCAGCTTGGACAGGAACAATGGGGGCTACACCTTC. Translation: CASSLDRNNGGYTF.

The gene calls are TRBV20-1 and TRBJ1-2; D is undetermined. The V gene lost 8 bases and the J gene lost 8 bases, with 15 bases spanning the gap. Germline CDR1 reads DFQATT; CDR2 reads SNEGSKA (reference sequence). The CDR3 runs to 11 residues. The CDR3 sequence is CSPKTDSGYTF. CDR3 nucleotide sequence: TGCAGTCCAAAGACGGATTCGGGCTACACCTTC.

DNA of the CDR3: TGTGCCAGTCAGAGGACCGAGGGCTCTTACAATGAGCAGTTCTTC. It is translated as CASQRTEGSYNEQFF. This chain uses TRBV6-5 with TRBJ2-1; weak D call: TRBD2 (5 bases). Looked up from germline, CDR1 is MNHEY and CDR2 is SVGAGI. The CDR3 sequence is 15 residues long. Trimming left V 9 bases short and J 4 bases short, with 19 bases between.

This clonotype was seen only a few times. This sequence joins TRBV7-9 and TRBJ2-3; D not resolved. Germline V gene sequence: CDR1 SEHNR, CDR2 FQNEAQ (reference sequence). Deletions cut 5 bases from V and 4 bases from J, with 7 bases between. The CDR3 runs 12 residues. The CDR3 nucleotides read TGTGCCAGCAGCATGCTAGCAGATACGCAGTATTTT. The encoded protein is CASSMLADTQYF.